One sample yielded the 7 T cell receptor beta chains listed below, sequenced in a study of patients and donors after allogeneic stem cell transplantation. TCRdb redid the calling of the RT-PCR reads with MiXCR, one entry per CDR3 protein. The repertoire includes hundreds of thousands of distinct CDR3 sequences, 16% of them detected once, and 6.5% to 7.5% sits in the top ten. Sequencing used blood, either unsorted or a sorted T cell fraction (not recorded which). The source of these receptors is a human donor who was either an allogeneic HSCT recipient or a stem cell or donor lymphocyte infusion donor (not recorded which). It is not recorded whose cells these are; they may come from a transplant donor.

This clonotype showed up just a few times. The V gene is TRBV2, the J gene TRBJ2-3, with D possibly matching TRBD2 (5 bases). CDR1 and CDR2 from the germline V gene are SNHLY and FYNNEI. V gave up 6 bases and J gave up 8 bases, with 21 bases separating them. The CDR3 contains 15 residues. The chain's CDR3 is CASSADSSVGGTQYF. The CDR3 DNA follows: TGTGCCAGCAGCGCCGACTCCTCAGTAGGAGGTACGCAGTATTTT.

Only a few counts were recorded for this clonotype. V usage is TRBV20-1 and J usage is TRBJ2-3; 9 bases fit TRBD2. Germline CDR1 is DFQATT and CDR2 is SNEGSKA (reference sequence). V trimming: 0 bases; J trimming: 4 bases; junction bases outside the gene matches: 11. The length of the CDR3 is 17 residues. The DNA for the CDR3 is TGCAGTGCTAGAGAGTTGTCCGGCGGGGGGGGATCAGATACGCAGTATTTT. It translates to CSARELSGGGGSDTQYF.

V is TRBV7-9 and J is TRBJ1-1, with a tentative D call TRBD1 (5 bases). The CDR3 sequence is 15 residues long. Trimming stripped 5 bases from V and 1 base from J, with 14 bases between. Looked up from germline, CDR1 is SEHNR and CDR2 is FQNEAQ (reference sequence). CDR3 DNA sequence: TGTGCCAGCAGCCGGCGGGGCAGGGAGAACACTGAAGCTTTCTTT. Translation gives CASSRRGRENTEAFF.

This clonotype was seen only a few times. This chain connects TRBV5-5 to TRBJ1-2; tentative D call: TRBD1 (5 bases). This CDR3 has 12 residues. Germline CDR1 reads SGHKS; CDR2 reads YYEKEE (reference sequence). V was pared by 4 bases and J by 5 bases, with 9 bases between. CDR3: CASSIDRYGYTF. DNA of the CDR3: TGTGCCAGCAGCATCGACAGATATGGCTACACCTTC. The full variable domain, its missing parts supplied by reference TRBV5-5 and TRBJ1-2, is DAGVTQSPTHLIKTRGQQVTLRCSPISGHKSVSWYQQVLGQGPQFIFQYYEKEERGRGNFPDRFSARQFPNYSSELNVNALLLGDSALYLCASSIDRYGYTFGSGTRLTVV.

This clonotype was seen at least ten times. The chain has TRBV12-3 or TRBV12-4 and TRBJ2-1; TRBD2 matches at 11 bases. The CDR3 is made up of 19 amino acids. V lost 3 bases, J lost 6 bases, and 16 bases stayed unmatched. DNA for the CDR3: TGTGCCAGCAGTTTTATTGAACTAGCGGGAGAAGCGGGGCGCAATGAGCAGTTCTTC. Translating gives CASSFIELAGEAGRNEQFF.

This clonotype was counted between two and nine times. V and J are TRBV6-5 and TRBJ2-1, with D unresolved. The V end lost 4 bases, the J end lost 7 bases, and 17 bases lay between the germline ends. The CDR3 sequence is 15 residues long. CDR1 and CDR2 (germline): MNHEY, SVGAGI. The CDR3, as DNA: TGTGCCAGCAGTTTAGGAGCGCCCCCTGTGAATGAGCAGTTCTTC. This translates into CASSLGAPPVNEQFF.

This clonotype was found a few times. J is TRBJ2-2 and V is TRBV5-5, with D possibly TRBD2 on 5 matching bases. V was trimmed by 4 bases and J by 0 bases, leaving 10 bases between them. Germline-derived CDR1 and CDR2 are SGHKS and YYEKEE (reference sequence). The CDR3 sequence is 15 residues long. The CDR3 coding sequence is TGTGCCAGCAGCCGCGGGCCTACGAACACCGGGGAGCTGTTTTTT. Translation gives CASSRGPTNTGELFF.